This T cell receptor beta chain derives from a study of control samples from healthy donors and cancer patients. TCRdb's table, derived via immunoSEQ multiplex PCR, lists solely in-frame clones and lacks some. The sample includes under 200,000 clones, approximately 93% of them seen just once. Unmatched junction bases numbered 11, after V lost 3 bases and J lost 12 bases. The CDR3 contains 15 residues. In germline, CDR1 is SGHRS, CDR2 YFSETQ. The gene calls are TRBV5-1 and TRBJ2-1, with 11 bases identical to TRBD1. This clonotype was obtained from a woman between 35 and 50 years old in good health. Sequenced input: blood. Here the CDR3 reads CASSWDRGAIQGQFF. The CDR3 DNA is TGCGCCAGCAGCTGGGACAGGGGGGCGATTCAGGGGCAGTTCTTC.